This T cell receptor beta chain was sequenced in a study of a mutant IDH1 vaccine in newly diagnosed glioma. In the study overall: The start of vaccination came 4-6 weeks after radiotherapy alone, or with temozolomide cycles. Treated patients showed a male proportion of roughly 62%, a female proportion of about 40%, and a mean age of 40.4 years.

Profiling relied on immunoSEQ multiplex PCR, and the TCRdb table lists in-frame clones only, not all of them. Of about 74,000 clones in the sample, around 86% are singletons; the top ten hold about 2%. The time point here: week 35, safety follow-up. Doses of 300 ug of mutant IDH1 20-mer peptide were given with topical imiquimod. Germline values: CDR1 SGHTA, CDR2 FQGTGA. This CDR3 spans 15 amino acids. Notes on this clone: Antigen: not known.

The TCR was taken from a man aged 30-40 years with glioma. This chain connects TRBV7-3 to TRBJ2-5; 8 bases align to TRBD2. TRBJ2-7 matches the DNA end more closely, so the J call is doubtful. The starting material was PBMCs, obtained from a glioma patient whose treatment included an IDH1 peptide vaccine. CDR3 region: CASSLSSGSAYEQYF. The DNA for the CDR3 is TGTGCCAGCAGCTTAAGCAGCGGGAGCGCCTACGAGCAGTACTTC.